The present entry profiles one TCR beta chain with its context. These data belong to a study of blood T cell repertoires in COVID-19. Overall study context: Spain, Italy and the United States supplied samples that represented acute and convalescent COVID-19.

In terms of age and location, participants ranged from about 18 to 90 years and lived in about 25 US areas. TCRdb's copy holds only in-frame clones and misses some; the assay was immunoSEQ multiplex PCR. Of nearly 300,000 clones detected, nearly 90% appear once; the ten largest clones hold less than 3.5%. This CDR3 spans 15 amino acids. V gave up 4 bases and J gave up 8 bases; unmatched junction bases: 4. Germline assignment: CDR1 SGHRS and CDR2 YFSETQ. Sequenced sample: PBMCs or T cells enriched from blood (not recorded which). The origin of this receptor is a woman between 50 and 59 years old who had been exposed to COVID-19. V and J are TRBV5-1 and TRBJ2-1, with 15 nucleotides matching TRBD2. In DNA, the CDR3 is TGCGCCAGCAGCCAATGGACTAGCGGGGGGGATGAGCAGTTCTTC. It encodes CASSQWTSGGDEQFF.